Listed here is a single TCR beta chain. This record belongs to a study of blood T cell repertoires in COVID-19. Method: immunoSEQ multiplex PCR; TCRdb's copy keeps in-frame clones and lacks some. The profile shows just over 650,000 clones, around 89% of them singletons. Per the germline V gene, CDR1 is LNHNV and CDR2 is YYDKDF (reference sequence). Trimming took off 3 bases at V and 0 bases at J, with 11 bases between the two ends. The CDR3 contains 16 residues. The V gene is TRBV15, the J gene TRBJ2-2; perhaps TRBD1 as D (6 bases). This clonotype was obtained from a young woman with acute or convalescent COVID-19. Sequenced sample: peripheral blood. CDR3 in amino acids: CATSRAGTPNTGELFF. The CDR3 DNA is TGTGCCACCAGCAGGGCTGGGACACCGAACACCGGGGAGCTGTTTTTT.